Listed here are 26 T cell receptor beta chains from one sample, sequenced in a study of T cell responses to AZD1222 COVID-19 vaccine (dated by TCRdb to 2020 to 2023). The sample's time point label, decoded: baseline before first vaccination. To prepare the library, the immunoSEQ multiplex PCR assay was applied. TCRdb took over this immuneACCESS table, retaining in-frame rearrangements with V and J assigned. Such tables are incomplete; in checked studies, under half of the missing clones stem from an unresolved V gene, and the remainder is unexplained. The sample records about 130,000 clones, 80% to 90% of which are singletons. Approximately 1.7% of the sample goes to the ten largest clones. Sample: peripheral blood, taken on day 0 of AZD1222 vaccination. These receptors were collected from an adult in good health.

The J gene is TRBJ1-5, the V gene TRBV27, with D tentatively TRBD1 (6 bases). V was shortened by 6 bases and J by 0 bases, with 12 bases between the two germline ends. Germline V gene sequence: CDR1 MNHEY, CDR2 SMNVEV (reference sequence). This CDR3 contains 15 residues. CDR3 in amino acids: CASSPQGYSNQPQHF. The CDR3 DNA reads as TGTGCCAGCAGCCCACAGGGTTATAGCAATCAGCCCCAGCATTTT.

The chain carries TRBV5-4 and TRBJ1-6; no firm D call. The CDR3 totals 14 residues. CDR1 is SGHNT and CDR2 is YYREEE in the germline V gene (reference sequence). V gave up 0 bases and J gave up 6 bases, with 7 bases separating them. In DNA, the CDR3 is TGTGCCAGCAGCTTGGGGGCCTCTAATTCACCCCTCCACTTT. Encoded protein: CASSLGASNSPLHF.

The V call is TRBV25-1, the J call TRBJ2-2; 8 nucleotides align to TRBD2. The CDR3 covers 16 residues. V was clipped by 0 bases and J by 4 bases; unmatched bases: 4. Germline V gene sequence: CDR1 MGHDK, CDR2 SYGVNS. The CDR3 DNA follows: TGTGCCAGCAGTGAATATCGGGCGGGAGGCACCGGGGAGCTGTTTTTT. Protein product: CASSEYRAGGTGELFF. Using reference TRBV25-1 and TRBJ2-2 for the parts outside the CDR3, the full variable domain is EADIYQTPRYLVIGTGKKITLECSQTMGHDKMYWYQQDPGMELHLIHYSYGVNSTEKGDLSSESTVSRIRTEHFPLTLESARPSHTSQYLCASSEYRAGGTGELFFGEGSRLTVL.

CDR3 sequence reads: CSLDRGTDNEQFF. In nucleotides, the CDR3 is TGCAGCCTAGACAGGGGGACCGACAATGAGCAGTTCTTC. V is TRBV29-1 and J is TRBJ2-1; TRBD1 matches 9 bases. Germline CDR1 and CDR2: SQVTM and ANQGSEA. This CDR3 is 13 amino acids long. Trimming took 8 bases from V and 5 from J; bases not matched to a gene: 7.

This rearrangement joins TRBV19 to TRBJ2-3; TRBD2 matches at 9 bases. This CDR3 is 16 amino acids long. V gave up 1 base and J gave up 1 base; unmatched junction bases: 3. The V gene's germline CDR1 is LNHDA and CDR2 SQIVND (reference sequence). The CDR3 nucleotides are TGTGCCAGTAGTATAGGGCGACTAGCGGGCACAGATACGCAGTATTTT. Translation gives CASSIGRLAGTDTQYF.

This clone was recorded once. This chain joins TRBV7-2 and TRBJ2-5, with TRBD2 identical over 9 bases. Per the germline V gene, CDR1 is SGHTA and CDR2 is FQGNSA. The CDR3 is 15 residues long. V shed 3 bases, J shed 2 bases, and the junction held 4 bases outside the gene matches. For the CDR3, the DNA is TGTGCCAGCAGCTTCTCCCTAGCGGGACAAGAGACCCAGTACTTC. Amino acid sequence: CASSFSLAGQETQYF.

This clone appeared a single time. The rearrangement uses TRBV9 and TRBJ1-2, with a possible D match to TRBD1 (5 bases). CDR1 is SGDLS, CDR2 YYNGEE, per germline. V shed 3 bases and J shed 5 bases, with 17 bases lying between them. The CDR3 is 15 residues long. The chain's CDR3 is CASSEGFAGGYGYTF. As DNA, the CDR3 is TGTGCCAGCAGCGAGGGGTTCGCGGGGGGTTATGGCTACACCTTC.

CDR3 nucleotides: TGTGCCAGCAGCTACTATGGGGGGACAGACTACTACGAGCAGTACTTC. Its protein is CASSYYGGTDYYEQYF. This chain joins TRBV11-3 and TRBJ2-7, with a weak D call TRBD1 (7 bases). V was clipped by 4 bases and J by 3 bases, with 19 bases between them. Germline assignment: CDR1 SGHNT and CDR2 YENEEA. This CDR3 comprises 16 residues.

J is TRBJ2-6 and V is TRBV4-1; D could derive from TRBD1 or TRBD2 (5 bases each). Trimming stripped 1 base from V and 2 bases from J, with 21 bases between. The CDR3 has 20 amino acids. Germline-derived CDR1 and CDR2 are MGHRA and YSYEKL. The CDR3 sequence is CASSQGLAKGPGPGANVLTF. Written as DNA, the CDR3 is TGCGCCAGCAGCCAAGGATTAGCTAAGGGACCTGGCCCTGGGGCCAACGTCCTGACTTTC.

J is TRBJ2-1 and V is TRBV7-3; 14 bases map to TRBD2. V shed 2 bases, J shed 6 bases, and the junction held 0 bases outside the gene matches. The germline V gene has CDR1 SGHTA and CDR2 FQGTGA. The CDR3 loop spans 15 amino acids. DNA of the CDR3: TGTGCCAGCAGCTTAGGGACTAGCGGGAGCAATGAGCAGTTCTTC. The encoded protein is CASSLGTSGSNEQFF. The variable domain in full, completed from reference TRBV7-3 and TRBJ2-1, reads GAGVSQTPSNKVTEKGKYVELRCDPISGHTALYWYRQSLGQGPEFLIYFQGTGAADDSGLPNDRFFAVRPEGSVSTLKIQRTERGDSAVYLCASSLGTSGSNEQFFGPGTRLTVL.

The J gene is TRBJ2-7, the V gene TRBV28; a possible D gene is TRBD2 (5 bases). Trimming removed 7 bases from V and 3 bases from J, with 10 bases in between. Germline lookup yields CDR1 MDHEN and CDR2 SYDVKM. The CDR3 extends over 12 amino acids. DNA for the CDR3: TGTGCCAGCACGGGGTACCGCTACGAGCAGTACTTC. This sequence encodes CASTGYRYEQYF.

The CDR3 spells CASSPGVGYTF. CDR3 DNA: TGCGCCAGCAGCCCAGGGGTTGGCTACACCTTC. V usage is TRBV4-1 and J usage is TRBJ1-2, with TRBD1 as a possible D gene (6 bases). The germline V gene has CDR1 MGHRA and CDR2 YSYEKL. There are 11 residues in the CDR3. Deletions cut 4 bases from V and 7 bases from J, with 7 bases between.

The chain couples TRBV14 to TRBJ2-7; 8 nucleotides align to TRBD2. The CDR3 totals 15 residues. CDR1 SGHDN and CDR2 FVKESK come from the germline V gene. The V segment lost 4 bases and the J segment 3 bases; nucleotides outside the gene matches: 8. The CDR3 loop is CASSLLVAGGYEQYF. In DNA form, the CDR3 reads TGTGCCAGCAGCCTCCTAGTGGCGGGAGGCTACGAGCAGTACTTC.

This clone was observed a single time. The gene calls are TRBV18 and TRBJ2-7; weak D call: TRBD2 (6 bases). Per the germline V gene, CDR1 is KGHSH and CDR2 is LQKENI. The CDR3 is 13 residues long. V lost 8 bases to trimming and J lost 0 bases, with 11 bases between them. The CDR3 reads CASAEGSSYEQYF. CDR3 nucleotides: TGTGCCAGCGCGGAGGGGAGCTCCTACGAGCAGTACTTC.

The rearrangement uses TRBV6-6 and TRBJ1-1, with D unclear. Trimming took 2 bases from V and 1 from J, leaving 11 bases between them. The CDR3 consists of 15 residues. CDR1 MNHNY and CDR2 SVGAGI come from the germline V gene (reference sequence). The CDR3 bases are TGTGCCAGCAGTTACACGTCGGAGAGGAACACTGAAGCTTTCTTT. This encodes CASSYTSERNTEAFF.

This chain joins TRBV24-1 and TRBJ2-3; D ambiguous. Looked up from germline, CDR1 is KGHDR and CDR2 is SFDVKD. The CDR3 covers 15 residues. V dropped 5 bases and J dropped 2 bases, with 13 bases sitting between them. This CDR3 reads CATSGTSNPTDTQYF. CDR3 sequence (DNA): TGTGCCACCAGTGGTACCTCAAACCCCACAGATACGCAGTATTTT.

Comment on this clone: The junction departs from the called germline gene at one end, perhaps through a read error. CDR3 DNA: TGTGCCAGCAGGTTAGAGGGCCAGGAAGCTTTCTTT. Protein: CASRLEGQEAFF. The chain recombines TRBV13 with TRBJ1-1; D unclear. Germline loops: CDR1 PRHDT, CDR2 FYEKMQ (reference sequence). The CDR3 sequence is 12 residues long.

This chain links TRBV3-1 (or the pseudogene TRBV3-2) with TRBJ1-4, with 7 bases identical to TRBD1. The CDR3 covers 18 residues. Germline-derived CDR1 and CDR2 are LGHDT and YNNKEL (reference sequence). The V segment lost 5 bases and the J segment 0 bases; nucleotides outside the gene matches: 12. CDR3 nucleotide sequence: TGTGCCAGCAGCTACATCGGGACAGCGGGTGCAACTAATGAAAAACTGTTTTTT. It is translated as CASSYIGTAGATNEKLFF.

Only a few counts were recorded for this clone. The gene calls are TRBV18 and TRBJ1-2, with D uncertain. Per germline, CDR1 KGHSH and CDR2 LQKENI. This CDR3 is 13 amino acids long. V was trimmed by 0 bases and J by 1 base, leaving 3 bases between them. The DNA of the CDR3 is TGTGCCAGCTCACCACCAAGTAACTATGGCTACACCTTC. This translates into CASSPPSNYGYTF.

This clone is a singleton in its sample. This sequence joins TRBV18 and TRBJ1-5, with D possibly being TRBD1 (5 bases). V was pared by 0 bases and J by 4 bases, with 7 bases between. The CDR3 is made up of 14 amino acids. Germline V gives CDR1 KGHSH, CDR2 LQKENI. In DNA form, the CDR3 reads TGTGCCAGCTCACCACCGGGACCAAATCAGCCCCAGCATTTT. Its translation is CASSPPGPNQPQHF.

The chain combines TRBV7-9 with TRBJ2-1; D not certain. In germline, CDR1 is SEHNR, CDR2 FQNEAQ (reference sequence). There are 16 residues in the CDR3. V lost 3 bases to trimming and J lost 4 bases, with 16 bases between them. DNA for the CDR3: TGTGCCAGCAGCTTTGGGGATAGGGCTCCTTACAATGAGCAGTTCTTC. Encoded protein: CASSFGDRAPYNEQFF.

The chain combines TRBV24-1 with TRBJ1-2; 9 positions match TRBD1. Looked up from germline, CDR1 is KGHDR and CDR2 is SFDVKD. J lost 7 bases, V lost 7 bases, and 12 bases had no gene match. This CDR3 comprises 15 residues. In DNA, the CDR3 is TGTGCCACCAGCGGAGGGGGGACAGGGATCGGTGGCTACACCTTC. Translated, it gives CATSGGGTGIGGYTF.

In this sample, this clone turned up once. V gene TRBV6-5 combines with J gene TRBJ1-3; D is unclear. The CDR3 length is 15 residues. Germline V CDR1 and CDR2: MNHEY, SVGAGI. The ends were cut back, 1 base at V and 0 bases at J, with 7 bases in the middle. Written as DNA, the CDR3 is TGTGCCAGCAGTTACTATGGGTACTCTGGAAACACCATATATTTT. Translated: CASSYYGYSGNTIYF.

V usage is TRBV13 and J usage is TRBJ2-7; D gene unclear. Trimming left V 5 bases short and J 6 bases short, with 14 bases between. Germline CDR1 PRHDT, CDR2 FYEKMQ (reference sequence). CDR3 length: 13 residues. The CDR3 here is CASSLNLSGEQYF. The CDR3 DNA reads TGTGCCAGCAGCCTTAACCTATCGGGCGAGCAGTACTTC.

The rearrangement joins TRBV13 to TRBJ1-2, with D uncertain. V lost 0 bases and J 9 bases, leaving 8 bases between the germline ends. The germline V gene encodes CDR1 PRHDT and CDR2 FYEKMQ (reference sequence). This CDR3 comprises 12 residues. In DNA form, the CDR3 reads TGTGCCAGCAGCTTAGGGACACCTAGCTACACCTTC. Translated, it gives CASSLGTPSYTF. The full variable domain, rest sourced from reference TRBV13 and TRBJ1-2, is AAGVIQSPRHLIKEKRETATLKCYPIPRHDTVYWYQQGPGQDPQFLISFYEKMQSDKGSIPDRFSAQQFSDYHSELNMSSLELGDSALYFCASSLGTPSYTFGSGTRLTVV.

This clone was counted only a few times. CDR3 loop: CASSPRDTDGYTF. As DNA, the CDR3 is TGTGCCAGCTCACCCCGGGACACGGATGGCTACACCTTC. The chain links TRBV18 to TRBJ1-2; D perhaps matches TRBD1 (6 bases). V lost 3 bases, J lost 6 bases, and 11 bases lay in between. The CDR3 is 13 amino acids. Germline V lookup: CDR1 KGHSH, CDR2 LQKENI.